The clone carrying this T cell receptor beta chain was counted only a few times. This sample stems from a study of early T cells in non-severe SARS-CoV-2 infection. Per germline, CDR1 SNHLY and CDR2 FYNNEI. The V and J ends lost 2 bases and 3 bases, in that order; junction bases with no gene match: 4. CDR3 length: 16 residues. TCRdb redid the calling of the 5' RACE reads with MiXCR, one entry per CDR3 protein. The sample holds about 70,000 distinct CDR3 sequences; around 10% are singletons and the top ten take roughly 15%. This chain connects TRBV2 to TRBJ2-3, with 11 bases lining up with TRBD2. The TCR sequence derives from an adult who was a healthcare worker with PCR-confirmed SARS-CoV-2 infection or an uninfected control (not recorded which). The donor label of this sample is uncertain. The sequences come from whole blood, collected at baseline. The CDR3: CASSEQASGGTDTQYF. In nucleotides, the CDR3 is TGTGCCAGCAGTGAACAGGCTAGCGGGGGGACAGATACGCAGTATTTT.